The 11 T cell receptor beta chains listed next were all sequenced from one sample in a study of blood T cell repertoires in COVID-19. Clones were sequenced by immunoSEQ multiplex PCR, and TCRdb holds only the in-frame ones, with some missing. The sample carries 150,000 to 250,000 clones, about four fifths recorded once. Input material: PBMCs or T cells enriched from blood (not recorded which). These receptors were obtained from a middle-aged man who had recovered from COVID-19.

This chain links TRBV6-5 with TRBJ1-2, with D possibly matching TRBD1 (6 bases). The CDR3 is 13 amino acids. Germline CDR1 reads MNHEY; CDR2 reads SVGAGI. Between the trimmed V and J ends, which lost 6 bases and 4 bases, there was a span of 12 bases. The CDR3, as DNA: TGTGCCAGCAGACACAGGGAAATCTATGGCTACACCTTC. It translates to CASRHREIYGYTF.

The rearrangement links TRBV4-1 to TRBJ2-1, with 15 bases fitting TRBD2. The CDR3 loop spans 17 amino acids. With V trimmed by 5 bases and J by 7 bases, 9 bases remained unmatched. CDR1 and CDR2 from the germline V gene are MGHRA and YSYEKL. The CDR3 region has the DNA TGCGCCAGCAGCGCCGGACTAGCGGGGGGGCAGAAAAATGAGCAGTTCTTC. Protein product: CASSAGLAGGQKNEQFF.

The V call is TRBV27, the J call TRBJ1-1, with D unclear. The CDR3 runs to 11 residues. In germline, CDR1 is MNHEY, CDR2 SMNVEV (reference sequence). Trimming left V 6 bases short and J 5 bases short, with 7 bases between. CDR3 protein: CASRGRTEAFF. DNA of the CDR3: TGTGCCAGCAGGGGGAGGACTGAAGCTTTCTTT.

J is TRBJ2-3 and V is TRBV3-1 (or the pseudogene TRBV3-2); 8 bases are a match to TRBD2. Germline assignment: CDR1 LGHDT and CDR2 YNNKEL (reference sequence). Losses at the gene ends were 2 bases for V and 6 bases for J; bases not matched to a gene: 7. The CDR3 covers 15 residues. The CDR3 region has the DNA TGTGCCAGCAGCCAACTCGGTAGCGGGGTCGATACGCAGTATTTT. Encoded protein: CASSQLGSGVDTQYF.

J is TRBJ1-1 and V is TRBV6-5; D gene uncertain. There are 15 residues in the CDR3. Trimming left V 2 bases short and J 1 base short, with 11 bases between. CDR1 and CDR2 from the germline V gene are MNHEY and SVGAGI. CDR3: CASSYTPNSNTEAFF. CDR3 nucleotides: TGTGCCAGCAGTTACACACCAAATTCGAACACTGAAGCTTTCTTT.

The V call is TRBV15, the J call TRBJ1-2; TRBD1 is a possible D gene (5 bases). The CDR3 sequence is 16 residues long. With 5 bases removed from V and 4 bases from J, the gap between germline ends came to 20 bases. CDR1 and CDR2 from the germline V gene are LNHNV and YYDKDF (reference sequence). CDR3 nucleotide sequence: TGTGCCACCAGCCTTCCCGGGGGGACTCGCTCCTATGGCTACACCTTC. Translating gives CATSLPGGTRSYGYTF.

The CDR3 here is CASSGTGTGANTEAFF. The CDR3 DNA is TGTGCCAGCAGTGGTACAGGGACCGGTGCGAACACTGAAGCTTTCTTT. This chain connects TRBV2 to TRBJ1-1, with D perhaps TRBD1 (6 bases). This CDR3 has 16 amino acids. V lost 4 bases and J 1 base, leaving 16 bases between the germline ends. Germline V CDR1 and CDR2: SNHLY, FYNNEI.

This chain uses TRBV25-1 with TRBJ2-1; 12 bases are shared with TRBD1. The CDR3 sequence is 15 residues long. Germline V gene lookup returns CDR1 MGHDK and CDR2 SYGVNS. V shed 5 bases and J 4 bases; nucleotides not matched to a gene: 3. In nucleotides, the CDR3 is TGTGCCAGCAGTCCGGGACAGGGGGCTTACAATGAGCAGTTCTTC. Encoded protein: CASSPGQGAYNEQFF.

The chain combines TRBV27 with TRBJ1-2; 8 nucleotides match TRBD1. CDR1 MNHEY and CDR2 SMNVEV come from the germline V gene (reference sequence). CDR3 size: 13 residues. After removal of 5 bases from V and 8 bases from J, the junction contained 7 bases not matched to a gene. The CDR3 nucleotides are TGTGCCAGCAGTCCCCTGACAGGGGAAGGCTACACCTTC. It codes for CASSPLTGEGYTF.

V is TRBV19 and J is TRBJ1-5, with 7 bases fitting TRBD1. The trim removed 5 bases at V and 7 bases at J, leaving 5 bases unmatched. The CDR3 is 13 amino acids. Germline V lookup: CDR1 LNHDA, CDR2 SQIVND (reference sequence). CDR3 bases: TGTGCCAGTAGTTCGACAGGGAGGCAGCCCCAGCATTTT. This translates into CASSSTGRQPQHF.

Remarks on this clone: The sample has other DNA sequences that encode this CDR3 too. The CDR3 DNA reads as TGTGCCAGCAGCCTACAGGGGTTGAACACTGAAGCTTTCTTT. Its protein is CASSLQGLNTEAFF. The chain links TRBV7-2 to TRBJ1-1, with TRBD1 identical over 7 bases. Germline V gene sequence: CDR1 SGHTA, CDR2 FQGNSA. J gave up 0 bases and V 5 bases, and 3 bases lay outside the gene matches. The CDR3 has 14 amino acids.